This entry lists 16 T cell receptor beta chains sequenced from one sample in a study of Graves' ophthalmopathy and Graves' hyperthyroidism (dated by TCRdb to the late 2010s). TCRdb records Illumina HiSeq 2000 as the sequencer. TCR beta CDR3 regions were amplified from RNA transcripts for repertoire sequencing. The first round of RT-PCR was done with HTBI primers and the Qiagen OneStep RT-PCR kit, and was followed by a second round of multiplex PCR, then size selection and purification. TCRdb reanalyzed the raw reads on its own, using fastp at Q25 for trimming and MiXCR for clone calling, and kept in-frame beta chains. A single entry per CDR3 protein holds the most common genes and DNA from its merged rows. The sample profile shows about 480,000 distinct CDR3 sequences; around 15% of them were found once. The ten largest make up approximately 9.8% of the sample. Sequencing used blood. The receptors were sampled from a woman aged 25 to 39 with Graves' ophthalmopathy. Donor details come from another sample of the same person, matched by shared clones.

This clonotype was observed a few times. The chain is built from TRBV5-6 and TRBJ2-5; 14 bases fit TRBD2. The CDR3 is 18 residues long. Germline CDR1 SGHDT, CDR2 YYEEEE. The V and J ends lost 4 bases and 7 bases, in that order; junction bases with no gene match: 15. CDR3 DNA sequence: TGTGCCAGCAGCCGGAGGACTAGCGGGGGGCCACCTATGGGGACCCAGTACTTC. It encodes CASSRRTSGGPPMGTQYF.

This clonotype was detected only a few times. The V call is TRBV5-1, the J call TRBJ2-7; D unclear. Germline lookup yields CDR1 SGHRS and CDR2 YFSETQ. Trimming took 0 bases from V and 0 from J, leaving 10 bases between them. There are 15 residues in the CDR3. The DNA for the CDR3 is TGCGCCAGCAGCTTGGATTGGCGGATCTCCTACGAGCAGTACTTC. Translated, it gives CASSLDWRISYEQYF.

Comments on this clonotype: A much bigger clone sits one base away, suggesting this may be a read error. This chain links TRBV28 with TRBJ1-2; D is ambiguous. The CDR3 sequence is 11 residues long. Germline CDR1 MDHEN, CDR2 SYDVKM. V was shortened by 4 bases and J by 6 bases, with 6 bases between the two germline ends. CDR3 region: CASSWIDGYTF. The CDR3 bases are TGTGCCAGCAGTTGGATCGATGGCTACACCTTC.

In this sample, this clonotype turned up many times. The gene calls are TRBV20-1 and TRBJ2-7; 10 bases match TRBD1. With V trimmed by 1 base and J by 3 bases, 3 bases remained unmatched. The germline CDR1 and CDR2 sequences are DFQATT and SNEGSKA (reference sequence). This CDR3 comprises 14 residues. In DNA, the CDR3 is TGCAGTGCTAGAGCCGACAGGGGGCACTACGAGCAGTACTTC. It yields the protein CSARADRGHYEQYF.

This clonotype was counted many times. The genes are TRBV7-2 and TRBJ2-2; 14 nucleotides line up with TRBD2. V lost 5 bases and J lost 7; bases outside the gene matches: 9. CDR1 SGHTA and CDR2 FQGNSA come from the germline V gene. The CDR3 extends over 17 amino acids. CDR3 DNA sequence: TGTGCCAGCAGCCCACCGACTAGCGGGAGGGCCGGCGGGGAGCTGTTTTTT. Its translation is CASSPPTSGRAGGELFF.

This clonotype showed up many times. This chain joins TRBV6-1 and TRBJ2-5; TRBD1 aligns across 10 bases. Trimming at V came to 6 bases and at J to 4 bases, leaving 8 bases not matched to a gene. CDR1 MNHNS and CDR2 SASEGT come from the germline V gene. The CDR3 has 15 residues. Here the CDR3 reads CASRGTGEFRETQYF. CDR3 sequence (DNA): TGTGCCAGCAGGGGGACAGGGGAGTTTCGAGAGACCCAGTACTTC.

Turning to this clonotype: A single base separates this from a much larger clone, so it may be a read error. V is TRBV7-2 and J is TRBJ2-7, with TRBD2 matching 10 bases. The CDR3 totals 13 residues. The V gene's germline CDR1 is SGHTA and CDR2 FQGNSA. V shed 6 bases and J 3 bases; nucleotides not matched to a gene: 2. The CDR3 spells CASRPSGGYEQYF. CDR3 nucleotides: TGTGCCAGCAGGCCTAGCGGGGGCTACGAGCAGTACTTC.

On this clonotype: Just one base apart from a much larger clone, this may be a read error. This chain links TRBV29-1 with TRBJ2-4, with TRBD2 as a possible D gene (6 bases). CDR1 and CDR2 from the germline V gene are SQVTM and ANQGSEA. The CDR3 runs 14 residues. This chain's CDR3 is CSVRGARGKNIQCF. The DNA of the CDR3 is TGCAGCGTTCGAGGGGCTCGGGGGAAAAACATTCAGTGCTTC.

This clonotype was counted only a few times. This chain joins TRBV7-6 and TRBJ1-3, with no clear D. In germline, CDR1 is SGHVS, CDR2 FNYEAQ. CDR3 length: 14 residues. The V and J ends lost 3 bases and 4 bases respectively, with 10 bases between them. The CDR3 DNA follows: TGTGCCAGCAGCTTCCTCGGCGGGGGAAACACCATATATTTT. Encoded protein: CASSFLGGGNTIYF.

At least ten counts were recorded for this clonotype. V and J are TRBV6-4 and TRBJ1-1; D remains unclear. This CDR3 is 17 amino acids long. The V gene's germline CDR1 is MRHNA and CDR2 SNTAGT. V lost 10 bases to trimming and J lost 5 bases, with 29 bases between them. The CDR3 DNA sequence: TGTGCCACCCGCTGGGCCGGGAGATCTGGTGGGAGGACTGAAGCTTTCTTT. As protein: CATRWAGRSGGRTEAFF.

This clonotype was seen at least ten times. The chain couples TRBV28 to TRBJ1-3; weak D call: TRBD1 (5 bases). The V end lost 3 bases, the J end lost 1 base, and 16 bases lay between the germline ends. The CDR3 consists of 17 residues. The germline CDR1 and CDR2 sequences are MDHEN and SYDVKM. The CDR3 here is CASSLPQGIGSGNTIYF. The CDR3 bases are TGTGCCAGCAGTTTGCCCCAGGGAATTGGTTCTGGAAACACCATATATTTT.

This chain joins TRBV12-3 or TRBV12-4 and TRBJ2-7, with 8 bases matching TRBD2. The J segment lost 0 bases and the V segment lost 7 bases, leaving 8 bases of the junction unmatched. The CDR3 is 15 residues long. CDR3 coding DNA: TGTGCCAGCACCCAGGCGGCGGGGGGCTCCTACGAGCAGTACTTC. Its protein product is CASTQAAGGSYEQYF.

The sample holds many counts of this clonotype. The chain carries TRBV13 and TRBJ1-5; D remains unclear. This CDR3 is 16 amino acids long. Germline CDR1 is PRHDT and CDR2 is FYEKMQ (reference sequence). V shed 5 bases and J shed 0 bases, with 14 bases lying between them. CDR3 sequence: CASSVCDVDSNQPQHF. CDR3 sequence (DNA): TGTGCCAGCAGCGTGTGCGACGTCGATAGCAATCAGCCCCAGCATTTT.

This clonotype was seen repeatedly, ten times or more. The J gene is TRBJ1-2, the V gene TRBV2; 7 nucleotides align to TRBD1. Germline CDR1 and CDR2: SNHLY and FYNNEI. The V segment lost 5 bases and the J segment 1 base; nucleotides outside the gene matches: 7. The CDR3 is 15 amino acids. CDR3 amino acids: CASSTRQGNNYGYTF. In nucleotides, the CDR3 is TGTGCCAGCAGTACCAGACAGGGCAATAACTATGGCTACACCTTC.

This chain links TRBV6-1 with TRBJ2-3; TRBD1 matches 8 bases. Germline trimming cut 5 bases from V and 5 bases from J; bases unmatched to any gene: 6. Germline assignment: CDR1 MNHNS and CDR2 SASEGT. This CDR3 has 14 residues. The CDR3 protein is CASSLQGAGDTQYF. The CDR3 DNA follows: TGTGCCAGCAGTCTTCAGGGGGCGGGAGATACGCAGTATTTT.

This clonotype was detected ten times or more. The rearrangement uses TRBV5-1 and TRBJ2-5; D gene uncertain. V lost 2 bases and J lost 1, with 9 bases in between. Germline CDR1 is SGHRS and CDR2 is YFSETQ. The CDR3 contains 14 residues. CDR3 sequence (DNA): TGCGCCAGCAGCTTAAACGGCCTCCAAGAGACCCAGTACTTC. This gives the protein CASSLNGLQETQYF.